Each of the 14 T cell receptor beta chains below was sequenced from the same sample in a study of esophageal squamous cell carcinoma under preoperative chemotherapy. From the PCR reads, TCRdb called clonotypes with MiXCR, one entry per CDR3 protein. The data hold about 32,000 distinct CDR3 sequences, with about half observed a single time. As to time point: after preoperative PTX-NDP chemotherapy. The sample was gathered from a patient given preoperative chemotherapy. These receptors all come from a human donor with esophageal squamous cell carcinoma. The donor label of this sample is uncertain.

This clonotype has at least ten counts. The V gene is TRBV7-8, the J gene TRBJ1-3, with TRBD1 as a possible D gene (5 bases). The germline V gene has CDR1 SGHVS and CDR2 FQNEAQ. There are 17 residues in the CDR3. Trimming removed 1 base from V and 1 base from J, with 14 bases in between. The CDR3 DNA sequence: TGTGCCAGCAGCTTAGGGGGCAGGGTGGGGTCTGGAAACACCATATATTTT. Translating gives CASSLGGRVGSGNTIYF.

This clonotype was picked up a small number of times. The chain is built from TRBV11-2 and TRBJ2-4; TRBD2 is a possible D gene (6 bases). The V end was cut by 8 bases, the J end by 13 bases, with 27 bases between. There are 15 residues in the CDR3. CDR1 SGHAT and CDR2 FQNNGV come from the germline V gene. CDR3 loop: CASVSGRGAKNTQYF. The CDR3 coding sequence is TGTGCCAGCGTCTCGGGGCGGGGAGCCAAGAACACGCAGTACTTC.

This chain links TRBV19 with TRBJ1-4; tentatively, D is TRBD1 (5 bases). This CDR3 contains 11 residues. CDR1 is LNHDA, CDR2 SQIVND, per germline (reference sequence). V was cut by 7 bases and J by 13 bases, with 13 bases left in between. The CDR3 here is CASTNGGGLFF. The CDR3 bases are TGTGCCAGTACCAACGGTGGGGGACTGTTTTTT.

This rearrangement joins TRBV7-6 to TRBJ2-1, with a possible D match to TRBD2 (5 bases). The germline V and J ends were trimmed by 5 bases and 4 bases, with 15 bases remaining between them. The CDR3 length is 15 residues. Germline CDR1 reads SGHVS; CDR2 reads FNYEAQ. In DNA, the CDR3 is TGTGCCAGCAGCGCATCCAGCGGAGCTTACAATGAGCAGTTCTTC. Translation: CASSASSGAYNEQFF. Variable domain in full (rest from reference TRBV7-6 and TRBJ2-1): GAGVSQSPRYKVTKRGQDVALRCDPISGHVSLYWYRQALGQGPEFLTYFNYEAQQDKSGLPNDRFSAERPEGSISTLTIQRTEQRDSAMYRCASSASSGAYNEQFFGPGTRLTVL.

Worth noting for this clonotype: An end of the junction does not agree with germline; a read error may underlie this. The chain couples TRBV7-2 to TRBJ2-3; unclear D gene. CDR1 SGHTA and CDR2 FQGNSA come from the germline V gene. This CDR3 has 11 amino acids. In DNA form, the CDR3 reads TGTGCCAGCAGCCGGGCAGACACGCTGTATTTC. This sequence encodes CASSRADTLYF.

This clonotype was seen only a few times. The chain uses TRBV6-1 and TRBJ2-6; D not resolved. This CDR3 has 17 amino acids. V was cut by 2 bases and J by 4 bases, with 15 bases left in between. The germline CDR1 and CDR2 sequences are MNHNS and SASEGT. The CDR3 protein is CASSEQPNQAGANVLTF. CDR3 nucleotides: TGTGCCAGCAGTGAACAGCCTAATCAGGCGGGGGCCAACGTCCTGACTTTC.

Only a few counts were recorded for this clonotype. The chain has TRBV12-3 or TRBV12-4 and TRBJ2-5; 9 bases map to TRBD1. With V trimmed by 4 bases and J by 3 bases, 0 bases remained unmatched. This CDR3 comprises 13 residues. The CDR3 coding sequence is TGTGCCAGCAGTTGGGACAGGGAAGAGACCCAGTACTTC. Its translation is CASSWDREETQYF.

Concerning this clonotype itself: Compared with germline, one end of the junction differs, possibly owing to a read error. The J gene is TRBJ2-2, the V gene TRBV7-8; tentative D call: TRBD2 (5 bases). The length of the CDR3 is 12 residues. CDR1 SGHVS and CDR2 FQNEAQ come from the germline V gene. CDR3 nucleotide sequence: TGTGCGGGCTGTGTGGAAGCTGGGGAGCAGTTTTTT. Protein: CAGCVEAGEQFF.

Of note for this clonotype: Mismatch with germline at one junction end may stem from a read error. The genes are TRBV6-1 and TRBJ2-3; D may match TRBD1 or TRBD2 (5 bases each). The germline CDR1 and CDR2 sequences are MNHNS and SASEGT. CDR3 size: 14 residues. This chain's CDR3 is CAGSPGRDVDTQYF. The DNA of the CDR3 is TGTGCGGGCAGTCCGGGACGAGACGTCGATACCCAGTACTTT.

The rearrangement links TRBV11-2 to TRBJ2-1; 10 bases are a match to TRBD2. Unmatched junction bases numbered 18, after V lost 4 bases and J lost 0 bases. Germline values: CDR1 SGHAT, CDR2 FQNNGV. The CDR3 is made up of 21 amino acids. The CDR3 DNA reads as TGTGCCAGCAGCTACATTACCACGGGACTAGCGATTCTGAGCTCCTACAATGAGCAGTTCTTC. Its translation is CASSYITTGLAILSSYNEQFF.

V and J are TRBV5-4 and TRBJ2-3, with D possibly matching TRBD1 (5 bases). Trimming removed 4 bases at V and 1 base at J, with 7 bases between. Germline assignment: CDR1 SGHNT and CDR2 YYREEE (reference sequence). CDR3 length: 13 residues. CDR3 loop: CASSTTGTDTQYF. The DNA of the CDR3 is TGTGCCAGCAGCACGACAGGCACAGATACGCAGTATTTT.

This clonotype was counted ten times or more. V is TRBV27 and J is TRBJ2-5, with D perhaps TRBD2 (5 bases). CDR3 length: 14 residues. The germline CDR1 and CDR2 sequences are MNHEY and SMNVEV (reference sequence). V was trimmed by 3 bases and J by 7 bases, leaving 15 bases between them. CDR3 coding DNA: TGTGCCAGCAGTTTCAATTGGGGAGCGGTGACCCAGTACTTC. This encodes CASSFNWGAVTQYF.

This clonotype has at least ten counts. V and J are TRBV12-3 or TRBV12-4 and TRBJ2-2; TRBD1 is a possible D gene (8 bases). The CDR3 extends over 13 amino acids. V lost 6 bases, J lost 8 bases, and 13 bases lay in between. CDR3 in DNA: TGTGCCAGCAGCTACAGGGGGGGGGGGGAGCTGTTTTTT. Protein product: CASSYRGGGELFF.

This chain uses TRBV12-3 or TRBV12-4 with TRBJ1-1; D gene ambiguous. With 3 bases removed from V and 2 bases from J, the gap between germline ends came to 7 bases. The CDR3 covers 13 residues. DNA for the CDR3: TGTGCCAGCAGTTTTCAGGTCAACACTGAAGCTTTCTTT. Protein: CASSFQVNTEAFF.